Listed below are T cell receptor beta chains from one sample, sequenced in a study of T-cell memory formation after mild COVID-19. TCRdb recomputed calls from the 5' RACE reads with MiXCR, one row per CDR3 protein. The top ten clones hold under 4.5% of a sample with more than 150,000 distinct CDR3 sequences, roughly 20% of them seen once. The sequenced sample consisted of PBMCs or a T cell subset sorted from them (not recorded which). The receptors originated from a man aged 18 to 29 who had mild COVID-19 (a few samples of this study predate the infection). Cell type and time point are not known. Both conserved end residues are part of each CDR3. Fields, in order: clone size, V gene, J gene, D gene, CDR3 DNA, CDR3 protein. The D gene is left open where the match is weak. The size entry is marked missing in some rows and otherwise reads once, few, many or a size class.

few	TRBV20-1	TRBJ1-2	-	TGCAGTGCTAGATTTGAGGGATGGGACTACACCTTC	CSARFEGWDYTF
-	TRBV28	TRBJ1-1	TRBD1	TGTGCCAGCAGTTTATTAGTACAGGGGCGTGAAGCTTTCTTT	CASSLLVQGREAFF
-	TRBV6-2/TRBV6-3	TRBJ1-1	-	TGTGCCACAAGGGACGAGCCCAACACTGAAGCTTTCTTT	CATRDEPNTEAFF
few	TRBV5-1	TRBJ1-6	-	TGCGCCAGCAGCTTGGCCGGGGTAGGATCACCCCTCCACTTT	CASSLAGVGSPLHF
many	TRBV5-1	TRBJ1-5	-	TGCGCCAGCAGCTTGGACGGCAATCAGCCCCAGCATTTT	CASSLDGNQPQHF
-	TRBV9	TRBJ2-7	TRBD2	TGTGCCAGCAGCGTATCACTAGCGGGTTACGAGCAGTACTTC	CASSVSLAGYEQYF
few	TRBV5-1	TRBJ1-1	-	TGCGCCAGCAGAGACAGGTCGGAAACTGAAGCTTTCTTT	CASRDRSETEAFF
-	TRBV12-3/TRBV12-4	TRBJ2-5	-	TGTGCCAGCAGTATCAGGGGAGAGACCCAGTACTTC	CASSIRGETQYF
many	TRBV20-1	TRBJ1-2	-	TGCAGTGCTAGACAGGTGGGCTCCTCTGGCTACACCTTC	CSARQVGSSGYTF
few	TRBV4-2	TRBJ1-1	-	TGTGCCAGCAGCCTGACCCCGGTCGGGAACACTGAAGCTTTCTTT	CASSLTPVGNTEAFF
many	TRBV5-6	TRBJ2-1	-	TGTGCCAGCAGCCTAAGGGGCGGTGAGCAGTTCTTC	CASSLRGGEQFF
few	TRBV6-5	TRBJ1-2	TRBD1	TGTGCCAGCACCCAATCCCTCACAGGGGGTGGCTACACCTTC	CASTQSLTGGGYTF
few	TRBV3-1	TRBJ1-5	-	TGTGCCAGCAGCCAAAGCAATCAGCCCCAGCATTTT	CASSQSNQPQHF
few	TRBV11-2	TRBJ1-1	-	TGTGCCAGCAGCTTGAGTGGAAGAGGACGGGGTGAAGCTTTCTTT	CASSLSGRGRGEAFF
-	TRBV5-1	TRBJ2-5	TRBD1	TGCGCCAGCAGCCCGGCAGGGGGAGTTCCCGCCACGATGACCCAGTACTTC	CASSPAGGVPATMTQYF
few	TRBV7-9	TRBJ2-7	-	TGTGCCAGCAGCTTAGGAGCGAAAGGGTTAGGATACGAGCAGTACTTC	CASSLGAKGLGYEQYF
few	TRBV7-9	TRBJ1-4	-	TGTGCCAGCACTCGGGATTCAACTAATGAAAAACTGTTTTTT	CASTRDSTNEKLFF
many	TRBV7-8	TRBJ2-1	TRBD1	TGTGCCAGCAGCTTACCTAGGGGGACAGGGGATAACAATGAGCAGTTCTTC	CASSLPRGTGDNNEQFF
-	TRBV6-6	TRBJ1-3	-	TGTGCCAGCACTGGAAACACCATATATTTT	CASTGNTIYF
many	TRBV7-3	TRBJ2-1	TRBD2	TGTGCCAGCAGCTTTAGCGGGGGGGCAAATGAGCAGTTCTTC	CASSFSGGANEQFF